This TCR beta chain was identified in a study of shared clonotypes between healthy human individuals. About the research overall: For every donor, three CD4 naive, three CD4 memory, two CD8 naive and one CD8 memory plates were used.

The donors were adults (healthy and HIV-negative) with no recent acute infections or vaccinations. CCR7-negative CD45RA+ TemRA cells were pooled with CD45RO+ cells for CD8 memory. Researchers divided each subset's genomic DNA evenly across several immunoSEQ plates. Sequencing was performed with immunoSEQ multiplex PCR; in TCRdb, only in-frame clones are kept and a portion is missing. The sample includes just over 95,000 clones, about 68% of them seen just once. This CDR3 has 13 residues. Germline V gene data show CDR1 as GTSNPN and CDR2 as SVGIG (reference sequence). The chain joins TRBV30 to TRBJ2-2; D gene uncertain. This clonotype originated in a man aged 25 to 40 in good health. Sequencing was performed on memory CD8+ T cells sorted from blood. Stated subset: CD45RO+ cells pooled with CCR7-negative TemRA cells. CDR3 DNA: TGTGCTCCTGGCTCGGAGAACACCGGGGAGCTGTTTTTT. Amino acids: CAPGSENTGELFF.